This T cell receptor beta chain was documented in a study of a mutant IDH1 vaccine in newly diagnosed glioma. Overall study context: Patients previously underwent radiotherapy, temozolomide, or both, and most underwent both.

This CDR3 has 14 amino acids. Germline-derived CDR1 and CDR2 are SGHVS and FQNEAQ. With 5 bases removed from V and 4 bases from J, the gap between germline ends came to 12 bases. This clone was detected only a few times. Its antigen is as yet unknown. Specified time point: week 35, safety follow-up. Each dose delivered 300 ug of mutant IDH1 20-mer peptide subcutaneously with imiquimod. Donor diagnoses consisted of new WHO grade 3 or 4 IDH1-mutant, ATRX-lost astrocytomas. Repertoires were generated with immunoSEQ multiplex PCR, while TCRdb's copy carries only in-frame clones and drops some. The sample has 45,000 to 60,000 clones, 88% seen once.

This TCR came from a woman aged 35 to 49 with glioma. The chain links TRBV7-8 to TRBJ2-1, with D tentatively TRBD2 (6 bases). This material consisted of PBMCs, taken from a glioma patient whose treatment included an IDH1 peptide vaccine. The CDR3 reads CASSPNGGYNEQFF. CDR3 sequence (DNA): TGTGCCAGCAGCCCTAATGGAGGGTACAATGAGCAGTTCTTC.